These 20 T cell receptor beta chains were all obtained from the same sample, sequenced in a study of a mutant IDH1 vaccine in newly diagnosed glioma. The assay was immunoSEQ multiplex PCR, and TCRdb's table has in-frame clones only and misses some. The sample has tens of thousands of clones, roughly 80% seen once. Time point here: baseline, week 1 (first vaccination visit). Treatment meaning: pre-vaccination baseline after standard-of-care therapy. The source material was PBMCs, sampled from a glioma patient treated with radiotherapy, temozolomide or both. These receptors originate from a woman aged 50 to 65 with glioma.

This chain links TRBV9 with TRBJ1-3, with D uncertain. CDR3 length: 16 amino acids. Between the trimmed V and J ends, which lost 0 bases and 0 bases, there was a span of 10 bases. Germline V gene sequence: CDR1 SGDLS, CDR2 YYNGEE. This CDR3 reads CASSVGQSYSGNTIYF. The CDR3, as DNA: TGTGCCAGCAGCGTAGGGCAGAGCTACTCTGGAAACACCATATATTTT.

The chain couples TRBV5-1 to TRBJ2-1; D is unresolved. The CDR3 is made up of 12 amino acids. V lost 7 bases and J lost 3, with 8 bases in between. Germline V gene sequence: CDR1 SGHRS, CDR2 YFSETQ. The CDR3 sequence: CASFSHYNEQFF. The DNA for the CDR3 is TGCGCCAGCTTCAGTCACTACAATGAGCAGTTCTTC.

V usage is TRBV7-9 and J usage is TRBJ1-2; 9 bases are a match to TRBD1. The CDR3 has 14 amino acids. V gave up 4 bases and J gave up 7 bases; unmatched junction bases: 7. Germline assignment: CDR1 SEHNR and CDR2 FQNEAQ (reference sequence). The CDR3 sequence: CASSSRQGQGGYTF. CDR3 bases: TGTGCCAGCAGCTCTCGACAGGGACAGGGTGGCTACACCTTC.

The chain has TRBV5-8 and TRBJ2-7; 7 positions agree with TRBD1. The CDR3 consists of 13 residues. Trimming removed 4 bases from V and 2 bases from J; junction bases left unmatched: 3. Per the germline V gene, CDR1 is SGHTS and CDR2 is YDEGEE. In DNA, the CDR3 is TGTGCCAGCAGCACCGACAGGGCCTACGAGCAGTACTTC. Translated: CASSTDRAYEQYF.

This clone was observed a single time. The CDR3 region is CASSLATGGANEQFF. In nucleotides, the CDR3 is TGCGCCAGCAGCTTGGCTACTGGGGGAGCCAATGAGCAGTTCTTC. The rearrangement links TRBV5-1 to TRBJ2-1, with D perhaps given as TRBD1 or TRBD2 (5 bases each). CDR3 length equals 15 residues. Deletions cut 0 bases from V and 6 bases from J, with 13 bases between. From germline, CDR1 is SGHRS and CDR2 YFSETQ.

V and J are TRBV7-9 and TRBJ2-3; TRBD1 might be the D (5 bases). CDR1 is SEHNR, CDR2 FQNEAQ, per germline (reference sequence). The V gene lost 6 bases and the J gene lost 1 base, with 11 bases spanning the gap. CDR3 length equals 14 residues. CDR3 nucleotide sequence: TGTGCCAGCAGGTCAACAGGCCGCACAGATACGCAGTATTTT. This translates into CASRSTGRTDTQYF.

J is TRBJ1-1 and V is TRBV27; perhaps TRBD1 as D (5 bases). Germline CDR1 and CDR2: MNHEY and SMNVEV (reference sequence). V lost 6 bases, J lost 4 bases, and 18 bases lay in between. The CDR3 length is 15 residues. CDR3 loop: CASRVHGGASTEAFF. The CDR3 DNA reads TGTGCCAGCAGGGTCCACGGGGGAGCGAGCACTGAAGCTTTCTTT.

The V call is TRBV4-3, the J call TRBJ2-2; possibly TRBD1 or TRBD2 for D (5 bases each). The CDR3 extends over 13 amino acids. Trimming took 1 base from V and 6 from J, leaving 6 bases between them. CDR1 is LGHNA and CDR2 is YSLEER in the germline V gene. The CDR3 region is CASSQVGAGELFF. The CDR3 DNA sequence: TGCGCCAGCAGCCAAGTGGGGGCCGGGGAGCTGTTTTTT.

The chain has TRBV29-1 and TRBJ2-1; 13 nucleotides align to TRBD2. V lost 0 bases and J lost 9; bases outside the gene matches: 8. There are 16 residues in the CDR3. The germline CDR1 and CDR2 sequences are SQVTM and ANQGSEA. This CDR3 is CSVEDGTSGGAGEQFF. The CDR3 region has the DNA TGCAGCGTTGAAGACGGCACTAGCGGGGGGGCCGGTGAGCAGTTCTTC.

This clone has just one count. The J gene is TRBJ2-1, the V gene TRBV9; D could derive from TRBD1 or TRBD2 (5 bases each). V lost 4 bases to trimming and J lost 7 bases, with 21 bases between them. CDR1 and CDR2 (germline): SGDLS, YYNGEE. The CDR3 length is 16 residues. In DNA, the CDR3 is TGTGCCAGCAGCCTATCCACCGGGACCAAAGGGAATGAGCAGTTCTTC. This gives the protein CASSLSTGTKGNEQFF.

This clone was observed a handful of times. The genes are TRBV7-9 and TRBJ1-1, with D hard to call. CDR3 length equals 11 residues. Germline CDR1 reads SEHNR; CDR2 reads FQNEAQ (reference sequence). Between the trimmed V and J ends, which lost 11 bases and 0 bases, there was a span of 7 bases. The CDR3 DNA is TGTGCCCACGGGATGAACACTGAAGCTTTCTTT. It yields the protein CAHGMNTEAFF.

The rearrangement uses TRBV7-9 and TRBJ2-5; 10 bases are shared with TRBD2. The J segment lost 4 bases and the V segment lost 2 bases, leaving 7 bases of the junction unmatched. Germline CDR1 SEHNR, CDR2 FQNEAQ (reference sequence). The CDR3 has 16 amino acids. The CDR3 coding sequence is TGTGCCAGCAGCTTATTGGCTAGCGGGGGATCAGAGACCCAGTACTTC. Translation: CASSLLASGGSETQYF.

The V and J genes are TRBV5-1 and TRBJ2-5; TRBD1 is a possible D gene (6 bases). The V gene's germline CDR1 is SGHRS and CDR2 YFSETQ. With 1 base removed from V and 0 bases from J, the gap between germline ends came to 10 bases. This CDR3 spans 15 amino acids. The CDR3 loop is CASSLLGTNQETQYF. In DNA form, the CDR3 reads TGCGCCAGCAGCTTGCTCGGGACAAACCAAGAGACCCAGTACTTC.

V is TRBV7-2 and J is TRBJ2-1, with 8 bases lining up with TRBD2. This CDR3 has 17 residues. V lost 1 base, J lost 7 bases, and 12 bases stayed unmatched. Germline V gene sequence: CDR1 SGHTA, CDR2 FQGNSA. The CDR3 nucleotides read TGTGCCAGCAGCTTAGTTCAGGCGGGGGGAAGACGGAATGAGCAGTTCTTC. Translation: CASSLVQAGGRRNEQFF.

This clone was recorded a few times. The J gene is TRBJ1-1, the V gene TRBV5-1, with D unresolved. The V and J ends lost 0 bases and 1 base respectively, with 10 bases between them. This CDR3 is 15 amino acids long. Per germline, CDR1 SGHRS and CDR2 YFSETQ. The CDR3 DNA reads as TGCGCCAGCAGCTTGGTCTATTCGGGGAACACTGAAGCTTTCTTT. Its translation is CASSLVYSGNTEAFF.

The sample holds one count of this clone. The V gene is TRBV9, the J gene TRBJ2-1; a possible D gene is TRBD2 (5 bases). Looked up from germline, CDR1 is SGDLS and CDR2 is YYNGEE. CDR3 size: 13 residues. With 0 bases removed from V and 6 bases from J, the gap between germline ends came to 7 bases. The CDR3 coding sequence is TGTGCCAGCAGCGTAGTAGAGGGCAATGAGCAGTTCTTC. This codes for CASSVVEGNEQFF.

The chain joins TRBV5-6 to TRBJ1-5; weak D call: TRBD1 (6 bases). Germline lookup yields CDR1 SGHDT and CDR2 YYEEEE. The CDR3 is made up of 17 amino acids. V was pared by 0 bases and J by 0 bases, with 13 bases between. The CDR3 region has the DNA TGTGCCAGCAGCTTGGGGGGGGGCGCTTATAGCAATCAGCCCCAGCATTTT. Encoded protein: CASSLGGGAYSNQPQHF.

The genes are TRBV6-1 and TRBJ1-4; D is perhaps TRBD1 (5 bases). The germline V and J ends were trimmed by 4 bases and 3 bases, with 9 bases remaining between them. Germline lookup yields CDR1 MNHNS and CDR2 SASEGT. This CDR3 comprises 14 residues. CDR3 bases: TGTGCCAGCAGTGGACAGACTCCTAATGAAAAACTGTTTTTT. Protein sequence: CASSGQTPNEKLFF.

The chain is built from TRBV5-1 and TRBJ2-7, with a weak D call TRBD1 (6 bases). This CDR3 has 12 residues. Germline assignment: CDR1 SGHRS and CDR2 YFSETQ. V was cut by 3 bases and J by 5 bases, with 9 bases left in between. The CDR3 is CASSSTGNEQYF. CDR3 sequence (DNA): TGCGCCAGCAGCTCTACAGGGAACGAGCAGTACTTC.

For the CDR3, the DNA is TGTGCCAGAAGCGCGGACAGGGGATCAGGAAACACCATATATTTT. It specifies CARSADRGSGNTIYF. V usage is TRBV5-3 and J usage is TRBJ1-3; the match to TRBD1 covers 9 bases. TRBV5-3 is known as an ORF, though its function is uncertain. The CDR3 has 15 residues. Trimming at V came to 4 bases and at J to 4 bases, leaving 6 bases not matched to a gene.